Listed below are T cell receptor beta chains from one sample, sequenced in a study of post-analysis software for immune sequencing data. TCRdb reprocessed the PCR reads via MiXCR and lists one record per CDR3 protein. This sample has hundreds of thousands of distinct CDR3 sequences; roughly 27% occur once, and the top ten carry roughly 0.57%. The sequenced sample was blood. The receptors come from a girl aged 10 to 17 with multiple sclerosis. The CDR3 runs from the conserved cysteine through the conserved F or W.

TRBV7-9 | CASSLPGRREKLFF
TRBV25-1 | CASSDMGLSGANVLTF
TRBV6-5 | CASSGLGSGEAFF
TRBV20-1 | CSAIGTSGKTEQFF
TRBV5-1 | CASSLKRDQETQYF
TRBV14 | CASSQDWGRYEQFF
TRBV27 | CASSLQPNSNQPQHF
TRBV9 | CASSVGTPGGYTF
TRBV29-1 | CSVEDDRGQYNEQFF
TRBV4-2 | CASSPLGGADTGELFF
TRBV12-3/TRBV12-4 | CASSFRTSVHFEQFF
TRBV29-1 | CSALRGSSNEQFF
TRBV9 | CASSPSWQQSNPPLHF
TRBV5-1 | CASRYTGAVSTDTQYF
TRBV7-2 | CASSPRISGLAYNEQFF
TRBV2 | CASSPYDTQYF
TRBV20-1 | CSASSSSPYNEQFF
TRBV4-1 | CASSQEVSRKDSPLHF
TRBV13 | CASSGKDGPWGEQYF
TRBV2 | CAASGPGGSRYEQYF
TRBV11-2 | CASSPRARTGTDTQYF
TRBV29-1 | CSVVDSTDTQYF
TRBV2 | CASKVWGGLEHF
TRBV4-3 | CASSQDRDQVNEQYF
TRBV28 | CASRDRGSLYGYTF
TRBV29-1 | CSVEEGTMYTQYF
TRBV7-2 | CASSLAGSAHEQYF
TRBV7-2 | CASSLSPALNIQYF
TRBV7-2 | CASSRDIRGQNTEAFF
TRBV6-5 | CASTNRGWTGGYTF
TRBV18 | CASFPDSQETQYF
TRBV29-1 | CSALPSGGLYGYTF
TRBV5-1 | CASMGSYQETQYF
TRBV7-9 | CASSSGPSQGEQYF
TRBV5-1 | CASSFRREASSGANVLTF
TRBV20-1 | CSARGQGVRRAFF
TRBV7-9 | CASSTLVRSSYEQYF
TRBV6-2/TRBV6-3 | CATSDRERTNEKLFF
TRBV20-1 | CSARRFREEHEETQYF
TRBV27 | CASSRSFGARDEQFF
TRBV5-1 | CASRPSGSGDTQYF
TRBV5-1 | CASSLARRAQETQYF